These 32 T cell receptor beta chains were all obtained from the same sample, sequenced in a study of T-cell reconstitution after alpha-beta-depleted transplantation in children. Preparing the TCRbeta library involved the use of unique molecular identifiers. TCRdb reprocessed the PCR reads with MiXCR, giving one entry per CDR3 protein. This table has under 150,000 distinct CDR3 sequences, about a tenth appearing once. The sequenced sample was PBMCs, mostly from graft donor cells, obtained 180 days after TCRalphabeta/CD19-depleted stem cell transplant. The receptors originated from a girl less than two years old who had a stem cell transplant for combined immunodeficiency, so the T cells may come from the graft donor.

This chain uses TRBV5-1 with TRBJ2-4; D remains ambiguous. The CDR3 has 15 residues. Germline V CDR1 and CDR2: SGHRS, YFSETQ. Trimming removed 4 bases from V and 8 bases from J, with 19 bases in between. This CDR3 reads CASSPYPRQEDIQYF. The CDR3 DNA is TGCGCCAGCAGCCCGTACCCCCGGCAAGAAGACATTCAGTACTTC.

This clonotype was seen only a few times. The J gene is TRBJ2-1, the V gene TRBV7-2, with 7 bases identical to TRBD2. J lost 0 bases, V lost 0 bases, and 8 bases had no gene match. The germline gives CDR1 SGHTA, CDR2 FQGNSA. The CDR3 is 18 residues long. CDR3 DNA: TGTGCCAGCAGCTTAGCGCGGAGTAGCGGGCTCTCCTACAATGAGCAGTTCTTC. Its protein product is CASSLARSSGLSYNEQFF.

This clonotype was detected only a few times. This chain connects TRBV20-1 to TRBJ2-5; D remains unclear. The germline V and J ends were trimmed by 0 bases and 4 bases, with 12 bases remaining between them. The CDR3 length is 14 residues. Per the germline V gene, CDR1 is DFQATT and CDR2 is SNEGSKA (reference sequence). This CDR3 is CSAREYPEIETQYF. The CDR3 nucleotides are TGCAGTGCTAGAGAGTATCCGGAGATAGAGACCCAGTACTTC.

This clonotype has ten or more counts. The chain is built from TRBV20-1 and TRBJ2-4; TRBD2 aligns across 9 bases. The junction had 3 bases not matched to a gene; V was cut back by 3 bases and J by 6 bases. CDR3 length: 13 amino acids. Germline loops: CDR1 DFQATT, CDR2 SNEGSKA (reference sequence). CDR3 DNA sequence: TGCAGTGCTAGTGGACTAGCGCGAAACATTCAGTACTTC. As protein: CSASGLARNIQYF.

The chain uses TRBV20-1 and TRBJ2-5, with D possibly called TRBD1 or TRBD2 (5 bases each). Germline V gene data show CDR1 as DFQATT and CDR2 as SNEGSKA (reference sequence). The ends were cut back, 3 bases at V and 3 bases at J, with 8 bases in the middle. This CDR3 has 12 amino acids. This chain's CDR3 is CSASGTEETQYF. Here the CDR3 DNA reads TGCAGTGCTAGTGGGACGGAAGAGACCCAGTACTTC.

The CDR3 spells CAISKDRWNQPQHF. CDR3 in DNA: TGTGCCATCAGCAAGGACAGGTGGAATCAGCCCCAGCATTTT. The V gene is TRBV10-3, the J gene TRBJ1-5; 7 nucleotides agree with TRBD1. Germline lookup yields CDR1 ENHRY and CDR2 SYGVKD. V dropped 6 bases and J dropped 4; count of bases not matched to a gene: 6. The CDR3 is 14 amino acids.

This clonotype was picked up many times. J is TRBJ2-2 and V is TRBV28; 7 bases align to TRBD2. This CDR3 has 18 amino acids. The germline V gene encodes CDR1 MDHEN and CDR2 SYDVKM. V was clipped by 3 bases and J by 1 base; unmatched bases: 11. CDR3 DNA sequence: TGTGCCAGCAGTTTCTGGGACTACTTTGGCCTGAACACCGGGGAGCTGTTTTTT. Amino acid sequence: CASSFWDYFGLNTGELFF. Variable domain in full (rest from reference TRBV28 and TRBJ2-2): DVKVTQSSRYLVKRTGEKVFLECVQDMDHENMFWYRQDPGLGLRLIYFSYDVKMKEKGDIPEGYSVSREKKERFSLILESASTNQTSMYLCASSFWDYFGLNTGELFFGEGSRLTVL.

A few counts support this clonotype. The chain employs TRBV7-8 and TRBJ1-2; D is possibly TRBD1 (6 bases). The germline V gene has CDR1 SGHVS and CDR2 FQNEAQ. The V gene lost 2 bases and the J gene lost 9 bases, with 16 bases spanning the gap. This CDR3 region has 14 residues. The CDR3 loop reads CASSLSHRATSYTF. The CDR3 coding sequence is TGTGCCAGCAGCTTATCCCACAGGGCGACGAGCTACACCTTC.

V and J are TRBV5-1 and TRBJ1-5; the match to TRBD1 covers 10 bases. Germline assignment: CDR1 SGHRS and CDR2 YFSETQ. After removal of 5 bases from V and 4 bases from J, the junction contained 6 bases not matched to a gene. The CDR3 has 15 residues. CDR3 region: CASRRGTGENQPQHF. In nucleotides, the CDR3 is TGCGCCAGCAGGAGGGGGACAGGGGAAAATCAGCCCCAGCATTTT.

DNA for the CDR3: TGTGCCAGCCGGACAGTAGCCTCTTACTGGGTTAATGAAAAACTGTTTTTT. Residues: CASRTVASYWVNEKLFF. This rearrangement joins TRBV28 to TRBJ1-4, with a possible D match to TRBD1 (6 bases). V was pared by 8 bases and J by 4 bases, with 23 bases between. The CDR3 extends over 17 amino acids. Germline V gene lookup returns CDR1 MDHEN and CDR2 SYDVKM.

The chain links TRBV29-1 to TRBJ2-7, with 10 bases lining up with TRBD1. The J segment lost 6 bases and the V segment lost 2 bases, leaving 4 bases of the junction unmatched. Germline CDR1 is SQVTM and CDR2 is ANQGSEA. This CDR3 contains 13 residues. DNA for the CDR3: TGCAGCGTTGAAATTGGGACAGGGGCCGAGCAGTACTTC. Residues: CSVEIGTGAEQYF.

This clonotype was seen a handful of times. The chain is built from TRBV11-2 and TRBJ2-3, with TRBD2 matching over 11 bases. Germline CDR1 is SGHAT and CDR2 is FQNNGV. The length of the CDR3 is 16 residues. V lost 1 base, J lost 2 bases, and 2 bases stayed unmatched. The CDR3 DNA reads TGTGCCAGCAGCTTAGCACTAGCGGGAGCCACAGATACGCAGTATTTT. It encodes CASSLALAGATDTQYF.

In its sample, this clonotype was seen many times. V usage is TRBV29-1 and J usage is TRBJ2-7; 8 nucleotides match TRBD1. Unmatched junction bases numbered 6, after V lost 4 bases and J lost 4 bases. This CDR3 region has 13 residues. CDR1 and CDR2 from the germline V gene are SQVTM and ANQGSEA. The CDR3 loop reads CSVADRGVYEQYF. In DNA form, the CDR3 reads TGCAGCGTTGCCGACAGGGGCGTGTACGAGCAGTACTTC.

The chain employs TRBV10-3 and TRBJ1-2; D not resolved. V dropped 6 bases and J dropped 4 bases, with 9 bases sitting between them. Germline V gene lookup returns CDR1 ENHRY and CDR2 SYGVKD. There are 12 residues in the CDR3. This CDR3 reads CAIRGSIYGYTF. The CDR3 DNA sequence: TGTGCCATCAGGGGGTCCATCTATGGCTACACCTTC.

V usage is TRBV12-3 or TRBV12-4 and J usage is TRBJ2-1, with D maybe TRBD2 (6 bases). CDR3 length equals 14 residues. Trimming cost V 6 bases and J 2 bases, with 11 bases left between them. The CDR3 nucleotides read TGTGCCAGCAGATCCGGGGGAACCTACAATGAGCAGTTCTTC. Its protein product is CASRSGGTYNEQFF.

A few counts support this clonotype. J is TRBJ1-1 and V is TRBV18; unclear D gene. CDR1 and CDR2 (germline): KGHSH, LQKENI. V was shortened by 2 bases and J by 12 bases, with 19 bases between the two germline ends. The CDR3 covers 14 residues. The CDR3 DNA sequence: TGTGCCAGCTCACCATCGCGGTGGGTTACGCTAACTTTCTTT. Translated: CASSPSRWVTLTFF.

This clonotype was observed a handful of times. The rearrangement links TRBV18 to TRBJ2-7, with TRBD1 identical over 8 bases. V lost 6 bases to trimming and J lost 6 bases; unmatched junction nucleotides: 7. The CDR3 consists of 13 residues. Germline V gene lookup returns CDR1 KGHSH and CDR2 LQKENI. The CDR3 sequence is CASSSDRGIEQYF. CDR3 DNA: TGTGCCAGCTCTTCCGACAGGGGAATCGAGCAGTACTTC.

Concerning this clonotype: The junction departs from germline at one end; a sequencing error may be responsible. J is TRBJ2-4 and V is TRBV5-1; D is uncertain. The CDR3 is 8 amino acids. Germline values: CDR1 SGHRS, CDR2 YFSETQ. CDR3 DNA sequence: TGCGCCAGCAGCGACGGTACTTTC. This sequence encodes CASSDGTF.

This clonotype has just a few counts. The gene calls are TRBV9 and TRBJ2-7, with 8 positions matching TRBD1. V lost 0 bases and J lost 4; bases outside the gene matches: 9. The CDR3 covers 16 residues. Germline loops: CDR1 SGDLS, CDR2 YYNGEE. The CDR3 loop is CASSVATDRAAYEQYF. The CDR3 coding sequence is TGTGCCAGCAGCGTAGCTACGGACAGGGCAGCTTACGAGCAGTACTTC.

The rearrangement uses TRBV29-1 and TRBJ1-1; D might be TRBD1 (6 bases). The ends were cut back, 5 bases at V and 1 base at J, with 17 bases in the middle. The CDR3 consists of 15 residues. CDR1 and CDR2 from the germline V gene are SQVTM and ANQGSEA. The CDR3 coding sequence is TGCAGCGTTTACCGGGACATAAATAGGAACACTGAAGCTTTCTTT. This encodes CSVYRDINRNTEAFF.

This clonotype was counted a few times. The chain has TRBV12-3 or TRBV12-4 and TRBJ1-1, with no clear D. The CDR3 length is 13 residues. Trimming took 3 bases from V and 4 from J, leaving 9 bases between them. DNA of the CDR3: TGTGCCAGCAGTTTGCAGGTTGGCACTGAAGCTTTCTTT. Translating gives CASSLQVGTEAFF.

V gene TRBV15 combines with J gene TRBJ2-2; no firm D call. This CDR3 spans 15 amino acids. V gave up 0 bases and J gave up 4 bases, with 9 bases separating them. CDR1 is LNHNV, CDR2 YYDKDF, per germline (reference sequence). The DNA for the CDR3 is TGTGCCACCAGCAGAGAGGTTCACCCCACCGGGGAGCTGTTTTTT. Amino acids: CATSREVHPTGELFF.

This rearrangement joins TRBV20-1 to TRBJ1-1, with a tentative D call TRBD1 (6 bases). The CDR3 runs to 13 residues. Trimming removed 5 bases at V and 2 bases at J, with 12 bases between. Germline V CDR1 and CDR2: DFQATT, SNEGSKA (reference sequence). The DNA for the CDR3 is TGCAGTGCTTCGGGACAACTAAACACTGAAGCTTTCTTT. It encodes CSASGQLNTEAFF.

This clonotype came up many times. The gene calls are TRBV12-3 or TRBV12-4 and TRBJ1-5, with 7 bases that match TRBD1. J lost 5 bases, V lost 5 bases, and 9 bases had no gene match. The CDR3 contains 15 residues. In nucleotides, the CDR3 is TGTGCCAGCAGTCGACAGGGCTGGTCGGATCAGCCCCAGCATTTT. This encodes CASSRQGWSDQPQHF.

This clonotype has only a few counts. The V gene is TRBV10-3, the J gene TRBJ2-2, with D possibly matching TRBD1 (5 bases). The CDR3 length is 15 residues. Germline lookup yields CDR1 ENHRY and CDR2 SYGVKD. V was pared by 10 bases and J by 1 base, with 16 bases between. CDR3 sequence (DNA): TGTGCCAGTGGGGCCAGTGCGCTGAACACCGGGGAGCTGTTTTTT. Its translation: CASGASALNTGELFF.

In this sample, this clonotype turned up a few times. This chain uses TRBV20-1 with TRBJ2-1; 7 bases fit TRBD2. CDR3 length: 16 amino acids. V dropped 0 bases and J dropped 4; count of bases not matched to a gene: 9. Germline V gives CDR1 DFQATT, CDR2 SNEGSKA (reference sequence). Here the CDR3 reads CSARDHRRGGYNEQFF. In nucleotides, the CDR3 is TGCAGTGCTAGAGATCATAGGCGCGGGGGATACAATGAGCAGTTCTTC.

The chain carries TRBV12-3 or TRBV12-4 and TRBJ2-2; the match to TRBD2 covers 14 bases. The CDR3 is 20 amino acids. After removal of 5 bases from V and 5 bases from J, the junction contained 16 bases not matched to a gene. The CDR3 loop is CASSLFARGLAGVSTGELFF. The CDR3 DNA follows: TGTGCCAGCAGTCTCTTTGCGAGGGGACTAGCGGGAGTGAGTACCGGGGAGCTGTTTTTT.

This clonotype was counted a few times. V and J are TRBV20-1 and TRBJ2-3; D is perhaps TRBD1 (6 bases). Germline V gives CDR1 DFQATT, CDR2 SNEGSKA (reference sequence). V lost 5 bases and J 2 bases, leaving 14 bases between the germline ends. CDR3 length: 14 amino acids. DNA of the CDR3: TGCAGTGCTGGCAGGGGCGGCAACACAGATACGCAGTATTTT. This translates into CSAGRGGNTDTQYF.

This clonotype was seen only a few times. The chain combines TRBV20-1 with TRBJ1-1; D possibly corresponds to TRBD1 (5 bases). CDR3 length: 12 amino acids. Germline-derived CDR1 and CDR2 are DFQATT and SNEGSKA (reference sequence). CDR3 sequence (DNA): TGCAGGTACGACGGGGGACGTACTGAAGCTTTCTTT. It translates to CRYDGGRTEAFF.

A few counts support this clonotype. The chain couples TRBV2 to TRBJ2-1, with 7 bases fitting TRBD2. The trim removed 3 bases at V and 4 bases at J, leaving 6 bases unmatched. The CDR3 extends over 15 amino acids. Germline assignment: CDR1 SNHLY and CDR2 FYNNEI. The CDR3 nucleotides read TGTGCCAGCAGTGAGAGCCCGGGAGGTTACAATGAGCAGTTCTTC. Protein: CASSESPGGYNEQFF.

This chain connects TRBV2 to TRBJ1-5; a possible D gene is TRBD1 (5 bases). V lost 8 bases, J lost 2 bases, and 13 bases lay in between. Germline V gives CDR1 SNHLY, CDR2 FYNNEI. CDR3 length equals 14 residues. The CDR3 DNA follows: TGTGCCAGCCGCCCGGACATTGGCAATCAGCCCCAGCATTTT. Protein product: CASRPDIGNQPQHF. The whole variable domain, remainder taken from reference TRBV2 and TRBJ1-5, is EPEVTQTPSHQVTQMGQEVILRCVPISNHLYFYWYRQILGQKVEFLVSFYNNEISEKSEIFDDQFSVERPDGSNFTLKIRSTKLEDSAMYFCASRPDIGNQPQHFGDGTRLSIL.

V gene TRBV20-1 combines with J gene TRBJ2-3; 10 positions agree with TRBD1. Germline CDR1 and CDR2: DFQATT and SNEGSKA (reference sequence). The CDR3 runs 17 residues. The CDR3 nucleotides read TGCTGCGCTAGAGATGGGGGGGGGACAGGGGAAGGAGATACGCAGTATTTT. Translating gives CCARDGGGTGEGDTQYF.